Below are 10 T cell receptor beta chains sequenced from a single sample in a study of OX40 agonist ivuxolimab in advanced cancers. The library was made by the immunoSEQ multiplex PCR assay. TCRdb retrieved this table from immuneACCESS and kept in-frame rearrangements only. Not all clones are present; in checked studies, unresolved V genes account for under half, and no reason is known for the remainder. This sample holds 100,000 or so clones; 80% to 90% were observed only once. Around 5.9% of the sample lies in the top ten. This sample comprised CD4+ or CD8+ T cells sorted from blood, obtained in a trial of the OX40 agonist ivuxolimab. The receptors were sampled from an adult with an advanced solid tumor such as melanoma, head and neck, liver or kidney cancer.

The chain combines TRBV9 with TRBJ2-5; TRBD2 agrees at 10 bases. The J call may be incorrect, as the DNA end agrees better with TRBJ2-7. CDR1 is SGDLS and CDR2 is YYNGEE in the germline V gene. This CDR3 is built from 15 residues. The CDR3 DNA reads as TGTGCCAGCAGCCCCGGACTAGCGGAAAACTACGAGCAGTACTTC. It translates to CASSPGLAENYEQYF.

This chain uses TRBV5-1 with TRBJ2-1; possibly TRBD1 for D (6 bases). The CDR3 is 13 amino acids. V was pared by 5 bases and J by 4 bases, with 10 bases between. Germline CDR1 SGHRS, CDR2 YFSETQ. CDR3 protein: CASRNDRYNEQFF. Written as DNA, the CDR3 is TGCGCCAGCAGAAACGACAGGTACAATGAGCAGTTCTTC.

Comments on this clone: As the CDR3 is not closed by the conserved phenylalanine or tryptophan, this likely results from a read error. The limits of the CDR3 on the DNA are not certain, so only TCRdb's listed CDR3 is given. The chain has TRBV18 and TRBJ2-7; the table calls TRBD2, which could not be checked here. The CDR3 region is 14 residues in length, termini included. Germline V gives CDR1 KGHSH, CDR2 LQKENI. The CDR3 sequence is CASSPTLEAGPHHR.

This chain links TRBV18 with TRBJ1-2; D call uncertain. Deletions cut 6 bases from V and 2 bases from J, with 13 bases between. The CDR3 is 14 amino acids. In germline, CDR1 is KGHSH, CDR2 LQKENI. Here the CDR3 DNA reads TGTGCCAGCTCTTCTTCCGCAGCAAACTATGGCTACACCTTC. Protein: CASSSSAANYGYTF.

Only a few counts were recorded for this clone. J is TRBJ1-6 and V is TRBV5-6; D possibly corresponds to TRBD1 (6 bases). This CDR3 has 14 amino acids. The ends were cut back, 1 base at V and 11 bases at J, with 13 bases in the middle. In germline, CDR1 is SGHDT, CDR2 YYEEEE. The CDR3 sequence: CASSLMGAGTPLHF. In nucleotides, the CDR3 is TGTGCCAGCAGCTTGATGGGGGCCGGAACACCCCTCCACTTT.

Judged by abundance, this clone is medium-sized. The chain uses TRBV6-4 and TRBJ1-2; D unclear. Germline loops: CDR1 MRHNA, CDR2 SNTAGT. Trimming cost V 10 bases and J 0 bases, with 12 bases left between them. This CDR3 contains 13 residues. The CDR3 nucleotides are TGTGCCACCCGCCCGGAATCTAACTATGGCTACACCTTC. Translated, it gives CATRPESNYGYTF.

Ten or more counts support this clone. Mismatch with germline at one junction end may stem from a read error. The chain combines TRBV7-8 with TRBJ1-4; D is uncertain. Germline CDR1 reads SGHVS; CDR2 reads FQNEAQ. The CDR3 has 16 amino acids. The CDR3 spells CASSLDGRARNGKLFF. The CDR3 DNA reads TGTGCCAGCAGCTTAGATGGCCGGGCTCGGAATGGAAAACTGTTTTTT.

The genes are TRBV6-1 and TRBJ1-6; 10 nucleotides match TRBD1. Trimming removed 8 bases from V and 8 bases from J; junction bases left unmatched: 3. There are 13 residues in the CDR3. Per germline, CDR1 MNHNS and CDR2 SASEGT. The CDR3 region is CASRTGGDSPLHF. CDR3 coding DNA: TGTGCCAGCCGGACAGGGGGTGATTCACCCCTCCACTTT.

The V and J genes are TRBV7-3 and TRBJ2-3; 8 bases fit TRBD1. Looked up from germline, CDR1 is SGHTA and CDR2 is FQGTGA. This CDR3 is 13 amino acids long. J was trimmed by 8 bases and V by 5 bases; bases with no gene match: 6. The CDR3 reads CASSTGTGATQYF. The CDR3 DNA is TGTGCCAGCAGCACCGGGACAGGAGCTACGCAGTATTTT.

The DNA for the CDR3 is TGTGCCAGCAGCCTCGGGACAGCGAAAGAGACCCAGTACTTC. Translation: CASSLGTAKETQYF. The V and J genes are TRBV7-8 and TRBJ2-5; 7 nucleotides align to TRBD1. The CDR3 is 14 amino acids. The germline V gene encodes CDR1 SGHVS and CDR2 FQNEAQ. The V and J ends lost 5 bases and 3 bases, in that order; junction bases with no gene match: 6.